This T cell receptor (beta chain) was observed in a study of blood T cell repertoires in COVID-19 (dated by TCRdb to about 2020). With respect to the entire study: The collaborator samples originated in the United States, Italy and Spain and spanned the acute and convalescent phases of COVID-19. Samples were obtained from the ongoing ImmuneRACE study (first 160 participants) and from about 1,300 subjects provided by 6 global collaborators. The prospective study material was composed of cDNA or gDNA derived from T cells, B-cell-depleted T cells, or PBMCs. Sample metadata almost always included a de-identified subject ID, COVID-19 status, age in years and sex. Deeply sampled blood TCRbeta repertoires from subjects exposed to, actively infected with, or recovered from COVID-19 were included in the dataset. Where HLA class I and class II types were available, the types were taken from metadata supplied by the sample provider, not from assay-based typing. The repertoires were released in a freely available public database intended as a resource for research on the immune response to SARS-CoV-2.

Participants in the prospective study were enrolled through a virtual design, were aged 18 to 89 years, and lived in roughly 24 United States geographic areas. In the prospective study, cohorts were assigned on the basis of participant-reported clinical history obtained from a screening survey and a study questionnaire. A participant counted as exposed if, within 2 weeks of entering the study, that participant had been in contact with someone who had a PCR-confirmed or clinician-diagnosed COVID-19 case. Each participant in the prospective study had whole blood, serum and a nasopharyngeal or oropharyngeal swab collected by mobile phlebotomists. Prospective study participants could optionally give additional blood draws and questionnaires over a 2-month period. Blood samples from the prospective study were shipped frozen or at room temperature prior to DNA extraction. Paper-wide results and their limitations: Clinical and demographic metadata were provided uncurated, with the amount varying by source and participant.

The immunoSEQ Assay, a bias-controlled multiplex PCR, was used to amplify TCRbeta CDR3 regions from genomic DNA. Turning to the authors' computational methods: The number of nucleated cells in each sample was estimated from the amplification of reference gene primers within the assay. To quantify the absolute abundance of each unique TCRbeta CDR3 rearrangement, sequence reads were collapsed and filtered. For each sample, productive Simpson clonality was calculated as the square root of Simpson's diversity index across productive rearrangements. Entries here come from immuneACCESS through TCRdb and include only in-frame sequences with V and J called. Some clones fail to appear in such tables; in the studies checked, an unresolved V gene covers under half of the shortfall, and the cause of the remainder is unknown. From that table come the V and J calls and clone size; the DNA was used to work out D and trimming. The sample contains 150,000 to 200,000 clones, less than 90% of them found a single time. About 3.3% of the sample goes to the ten largest clones.

In regard to this clone: No cognate antigen has been identified for it. No much larger clonotype is one base removed from it; base qualities were not supplied.

Sample: PBMCs or T cells enriched from blood (not recorded which). This sequence originates from a woman aged 30 to 39 who had been exposed to COVID-19.

The CDR3 reads CASVWDRTTNYGYTF. The DNA sequence follows: TGTGCCAGCGTGTGGGACAGGACAACTAACTATGGCTACACCTTC. The sequence joins TRBV2 to TRBJ1-2; 8 central nucleotides agree with TRBD1. V is pruned by 8 bases and J by 0 bases, leaving 8 bases of the junction without a gene match. Based on the germline V gene, the CDR1 and CDR2 sequences are SNHLY and FYNNEI. The CDR3 has 15 amino acids, counting the end cysteine and phenylalanine. The entry retains the CDR3 DNA only, 45 bases that are in frame from base 1.